Listed here is a single TCR beta chain. The antigen is not known. Individual cDNA molecules were tagged with unique molecular identifiers, the study reported. One entry per CDR3 protein results from TCRdb running MiXCR on the 5' RACE reads. The profile shows 70,000 or so distinct CDR3 sequences, 9.5% to 15% of them singletons. The sample is drawn from a study of early T cells in non-severe SARS-CoV-2 infection. Study-wide background: Sequenced material consisted of bulk RNA (from unsorted whole blood), and chains were unpaired.

V dropped 2 bases and J dropped 3; count of bases not matched to a gene: 9. Per germline, CDR1 MNHEY and CDR2 SVGAGI. This CDR3 has 16 residues. Study conclusions and caveats: A preference for anti-spike CD8 responses marked VDJdb matching, which missed private and CD4 specificities.

This TCR came from an adult who was a healthcare worker with PCR-confirmed SARS-CoV-2 infection or an uninfected control (not recorded which). V gene TRBV6-5 combines with J gene TRBJ2-7, with 8 bases lining up with TRBD2. The source material was whole blood. CDR3 nucleotide sequence: TGTGCCAGCAGTTACGGGAACCCGGGACTAGGCTACGAGCAGTACTTC. It is translated as CASSYGNPGLGYEQYF.